The present T cell receptor beta chain was sequenced within a study of shared clonotypes between healthy human individuals (TCRdb year 2020). Broadly, across the study: The cohort included three men and two women between 18 and 49 years of age. For each donor, three plates each were used for CD4 naive and CD4 memory, two plates were used for CD8 naive, and one plate was used for CD8 memory. Blood TCR repertoires of roughly 5 healthy adults were deeply sequenced to estimate repertoire size and the extent of clonotype sharing between individuals. Different laboratories and diverse techniques were used to prepare libraries and sequence TCR repertoires, to increase sequencing depth and limit assay-specific biases. Per donor, leukapheresis produced somewhere between about 0.94 and 9.5 billion PBMCs. Broad study findings and their caveats: Even with the large sequencing depth, rarefaction of the sorted-subset datasets indicated that sequencing was incomplete. Naive subsets generally had larger estimated clonotype richness than memory subsets did. Sampling was restricted to blood, and TCR repertoires in tissues likely differ from the TCR repertoires found in blood. Pairwise subsampling led to the expectation that sequencing depth would affect the degree of clonotype sharing among donors. Higher generation probabilities were observed for clonotypes shared by all four sorted-subset donors than for non-shared clonotypes. Because the study included only a small number of donors, the genetic and exposure-history diversity represented was limited. When a handful of donors were compared, the shared fraction of clonotypes was about 5% for naive CD4, around 3.5% for naive CD8, 2.3% for memory CD4, and roughly 0.43% for memory CD8.

The cysteine opens and the phenylalanine closes a CDR3 of 16 amino acids. The CDR3 DNA has 48 bases and is translated from base 1. Trimming removed 0 bases from V and 2 bases from J; the gene matches leave 6 bases unexplained. CDR1 SGDLS and CDR2 YYNGEE were looked up in the germline V gene. The donors were healthy, HIV-negative adults who had no recently reported acute infections or vaccinations. Every donor was a Caucasian adult living in Nashville, Tennessee, USA. CD4+ T cells were enriched through magnetic negative selection, after which naive cells were positively selected on CD45RA and the remaining negative fraction served as the memory subset. After blood collection by leukapheresis, PBMCs were isolated using Ficoll-Histopaque density gradient centrifugation and then cryopreserved in the vapor phase of liquid nitrogen. Purity and quantity of every magnetically sorted T cell population were checked by analytical flow cytometry. Genomic DNA was isolated from each sorted fraction and quantified by UV absorbance on a Nanodrop 2000c.

Using the deep immunoSEQ assay, TCR CDR3 regions were amplified from genomic DNA by multiplex PCR. For each cell subset, the extracted genomic DNA was distributed evenly across all wells of several immunoSEQ 96-well plates, and each plate served as one replicate. Each replicate PCR for sorted subsets received approximately 220 ng genomic DNA, equal to tens of thousands of T cell genomes. The purified libraries were quantified using a Qubit 3.0 fluorometer, sized with a Bioanalyzer 2100, and then quantified again using the KAPA Library Quantification kit. A separate single-read 150-cycle Illumina NextSeq 550 flow cell was used to sequence each immunoSEQ 96-well plate. As for the original processing: The immunoSEQ output contained only junctional sequences without quality scores, so filtering could not match that applied to full-length reads. Sequences were annotated with PyIR, a Python wrapper for IgBLAST v1.9, using IMGT germline references to assign V/J genes and CDR3. Reads with weak V/J assignments (E-value above 1e-6), missing CDR3, stop codons, out-of-frame junctions, or ambiguous translated residues were removed. A V3J clonotype was defined by an identical inferred V gene, J gene, and CDR3 amino acid sequence. Percentage overlap between repertoires was calculated by dividing the number of shared unique clonotypes by the size of the smaller repertoire. Repertoire richness was assessed with RTK rarefaction, the Chao1 estimator, and Recon v2.1 estimates of unobserved clonotypes. Generation probabilities were computed with OLGA for all TCRbeta clonotypes obtained by the gDNA method from several donors. Imported from immuneACCESS, the table was reduced by TCRdb to in-frame sequences with V and J called. These copies leave out some clones; in studies compared against another copy, an unresolved V gene accounts for under half, and the cause of the remainder is not known. That table furnishes V, J and clone size, whereas the DNA furnished D and trimming. This sample is represented by 850,000 to 1,200,000 clones; around 74% of them were singletons. Approximately 1.5% of the sample belongs to the ten largest clones.

Regarding this clone: What antigen it recognizes has not been identified. No quality values exist for individual bases; no much larger clone is one base distant. The same CDR3 arises from other DNA sequences in this sample as well.

Recombination joined TRBV9 with TRBJ2-3; 7 central bases correspond to TRBD2. The sample taken for sequencing was memory CD4+ T cells sorted from blood. Interpreted using the paper, the cell subset or site label stands for: CD45RA-negative fraction. The source is a man between 18 and 35 years old in good health. In nucleotide form, the sequence is TGTGCCAGCAGCGTAGATCCTAGCGGATACACAGATACGCAGTATTTT. Translated, this gives CASSVDPSGYTDTQYF.